This entry is about one T cell receptor beta chain. Its antigen is undetermined. The sample comes from a study of blood T cells in healthy people across ages. General observations from the study: Relative to aged donors, long-lived donors carried more naive CD4+ cells and displayed higher diversity. CMV infection status of these donors was not known.

Per the germline V gene, CDR1 is MNHNY and CDR2 is SVGAGI (reference sequence). Trimming cost V 4 bases and J 6 bases, with 11 bases left between them. The CDR3 length is 13 residues. The authors ran a second PCR of about 6 to 11 cycles using a sample-barcoded 5' primer and a J-beta primer mix. Each TCR beta cDNA got a 12-nucleotide random molecular identifier. From the 5' RACE reads, TCRdb called clonotypes with MiXCR, one entry per CDR3 protein. Among under 2 million distinct CDR3 sequences listed, around 35% were seen once. Sequencing used blood. This sequence was found in a woman in her 30s in good health. The chain links TRBV6-6 to TRBJ2-3; D unresolved. The chain's CDR3 is CASSSGRMDTQYF. CDR3 DNA sequence: TGTGCCAGCAGTTCTGGACGTATGGATACGCAGTATTTT.